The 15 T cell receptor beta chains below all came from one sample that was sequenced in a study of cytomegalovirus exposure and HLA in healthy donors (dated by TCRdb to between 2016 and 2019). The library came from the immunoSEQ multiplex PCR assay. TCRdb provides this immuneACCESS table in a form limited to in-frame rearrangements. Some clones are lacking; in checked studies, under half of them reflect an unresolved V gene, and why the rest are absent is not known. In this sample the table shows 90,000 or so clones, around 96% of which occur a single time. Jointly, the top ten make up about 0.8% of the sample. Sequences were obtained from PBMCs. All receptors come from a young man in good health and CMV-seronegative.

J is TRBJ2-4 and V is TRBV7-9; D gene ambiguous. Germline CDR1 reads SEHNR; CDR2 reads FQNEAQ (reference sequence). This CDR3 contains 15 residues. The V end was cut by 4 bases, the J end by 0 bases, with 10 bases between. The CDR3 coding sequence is TGTGCCAGCAGCTATCGGTTTTTAGCCAAAAACATTCAGTACTTC. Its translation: CASSYRFLAKNIQYF.

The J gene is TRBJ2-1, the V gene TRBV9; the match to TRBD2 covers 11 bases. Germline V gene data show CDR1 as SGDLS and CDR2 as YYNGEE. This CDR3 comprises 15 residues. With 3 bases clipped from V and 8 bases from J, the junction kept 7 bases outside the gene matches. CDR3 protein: CASSAPGLAADEQFF. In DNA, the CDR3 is TGTGCCAGCAGCGCCCCGGGACTAGCGGCGGATGAGCAGTTCTTC.

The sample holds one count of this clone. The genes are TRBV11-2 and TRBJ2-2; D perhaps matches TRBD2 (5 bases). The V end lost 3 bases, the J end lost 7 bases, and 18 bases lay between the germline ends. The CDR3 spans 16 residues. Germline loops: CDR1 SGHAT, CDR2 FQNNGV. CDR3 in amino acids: CASSFSREIVIGELFF. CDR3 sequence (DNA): TGTGCCAGCAGCTTTTCGAGGGAGATCGTTATCGGGGAGCTGTTTTTT.

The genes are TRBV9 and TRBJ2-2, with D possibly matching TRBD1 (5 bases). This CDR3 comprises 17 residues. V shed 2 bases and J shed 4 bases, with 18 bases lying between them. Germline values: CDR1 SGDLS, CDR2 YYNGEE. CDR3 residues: CASSVGSGKGRTGELFF. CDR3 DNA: TGTGCCAGCAGCGTGGGTTCGGGCAAGGGGCGCACCGGGGAGCTGTTTTTT.

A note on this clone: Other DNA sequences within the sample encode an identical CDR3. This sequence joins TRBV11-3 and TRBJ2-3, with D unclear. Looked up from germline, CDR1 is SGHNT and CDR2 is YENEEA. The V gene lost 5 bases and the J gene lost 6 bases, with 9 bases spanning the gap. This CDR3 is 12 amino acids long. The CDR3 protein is CASSPSSDTQYF. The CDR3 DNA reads TGTGCCAGCAGCCCCTCTTCCGATACGCAGTATTTT.

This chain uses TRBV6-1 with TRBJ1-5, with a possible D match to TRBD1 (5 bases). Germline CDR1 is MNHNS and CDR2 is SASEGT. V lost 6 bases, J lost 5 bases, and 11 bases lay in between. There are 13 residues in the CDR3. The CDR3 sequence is CASSDSLDQPQHF. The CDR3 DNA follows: TGTGCCAGCAGCGACAGCTTAGATCAGCCCCAGCATTTT.

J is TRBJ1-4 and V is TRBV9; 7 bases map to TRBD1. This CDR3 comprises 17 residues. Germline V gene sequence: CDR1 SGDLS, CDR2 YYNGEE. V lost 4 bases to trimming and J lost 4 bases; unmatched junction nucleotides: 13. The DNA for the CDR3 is TGTGCCAGCAGCACGCCGGACAGGCGAGGGCGTAATGAAAAACTGTTTTTT. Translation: CASSTPDRRGRNEKLFF.

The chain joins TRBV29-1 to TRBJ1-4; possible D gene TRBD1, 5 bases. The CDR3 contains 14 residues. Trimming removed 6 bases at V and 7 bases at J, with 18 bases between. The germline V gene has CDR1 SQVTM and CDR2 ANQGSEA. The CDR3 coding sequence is TGCAGCGTGCCCGGGGCGGGAGGAGGTGAAAAACTGTTTTTT. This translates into CSVPGAGGGEKLFF.

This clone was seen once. CDR3 loop: CSVEYWELTKNIQYF. The CDR3 nucleotides are TGCAGCGTTGAATACTGGGAGCTAACCAAAAACATTCAGTACTTC. The J gene is TRBJ2-4, the V gene TRBV29-1; a possible D gene is TRBD2 (5 bases). V lost 2 bases and J 2 bases, leaving 13 bases between the germline ends. The CDR3 sequence is 15 residues long. Germline V gene lookup returns CDR1 SQVTM and CDR2 ANQGSEA. Variable domain in full (rest from reference TRBV29-1 and TRBJ2-4): SAVISQKPSRDICQRGTSLTIQCQVDSQVTMMFWYRQQPGQSLTLIATANQGSEATYESGFVIDKFPISRPNLTFSTLTVSNMSPEDSSIYLCSVEYWELTKNIQYFGAGTRLSVL.

The CDR3 coding sequence is TGTGCCAGCGGAAGCGGGAGTGCAGATACGCAGTATTTT. Its protein is CASGSGSADTQYF. The J gene is TRBJ2-3, the V gene TRBV6-5; 8 bases match TRBD2. CDR1 and CDR2 from the germline V gene are MNHEY and SVGAGI. The CDR3 spans 13 residues. With 8 bases clipped from V and 4 bases from J, the junction kept 5 bases outside the gene matches.

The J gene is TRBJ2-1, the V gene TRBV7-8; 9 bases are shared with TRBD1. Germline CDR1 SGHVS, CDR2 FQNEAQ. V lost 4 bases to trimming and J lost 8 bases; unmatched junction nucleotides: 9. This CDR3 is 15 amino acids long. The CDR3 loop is CASSYRTGALDEQFF. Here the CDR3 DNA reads TGTGCCAGCAGCTACCGGACAGGGGCCCTCGATGAGCAGTTCTTC.

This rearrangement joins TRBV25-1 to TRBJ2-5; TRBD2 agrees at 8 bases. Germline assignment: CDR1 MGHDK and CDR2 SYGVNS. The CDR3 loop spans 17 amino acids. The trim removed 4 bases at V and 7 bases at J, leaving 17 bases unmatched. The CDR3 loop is CASSVPAGVPGLGTQYF. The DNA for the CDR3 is TGTGCCAGCAGTGTCCCAGCGGGAGTTCCAGGGTTGGGGACCCAGTACTTC.

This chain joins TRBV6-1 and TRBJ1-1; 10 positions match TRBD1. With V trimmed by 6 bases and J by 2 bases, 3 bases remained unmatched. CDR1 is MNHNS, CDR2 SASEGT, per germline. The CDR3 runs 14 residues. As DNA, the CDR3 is TGTGCCAGCAGCGACAGGGGGCGAAACACTGAAGCTTTCTTT. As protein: CASSDRGRNTEAFF.

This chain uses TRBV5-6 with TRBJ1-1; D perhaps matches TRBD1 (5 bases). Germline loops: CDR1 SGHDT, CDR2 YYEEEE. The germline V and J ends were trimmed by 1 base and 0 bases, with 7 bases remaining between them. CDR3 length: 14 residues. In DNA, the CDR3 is TGTGCCAGCAGCTTGAGGGGCCTGAACACTGAAGCTTTCTTT. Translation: CASSLRGLNTEAFF.

CDR3 DNA: TGTGCCAGCTCGGACAGAAAAAATGAAAAACTGTTTTTT. This gives the protein CASSDRKNEKLFF. This chain links TRBV6-4 with TRBJ1-4, with a weak D call TRBD1 (6 bases). Germline V gene sequence: CDR1 MRHNA, CDR2 SNTAGT. The CDR3 sequence is 13 residues long. The germline V and J ends were trimmed by 8 bases and 5 bases, with 12 bases remaining between them.